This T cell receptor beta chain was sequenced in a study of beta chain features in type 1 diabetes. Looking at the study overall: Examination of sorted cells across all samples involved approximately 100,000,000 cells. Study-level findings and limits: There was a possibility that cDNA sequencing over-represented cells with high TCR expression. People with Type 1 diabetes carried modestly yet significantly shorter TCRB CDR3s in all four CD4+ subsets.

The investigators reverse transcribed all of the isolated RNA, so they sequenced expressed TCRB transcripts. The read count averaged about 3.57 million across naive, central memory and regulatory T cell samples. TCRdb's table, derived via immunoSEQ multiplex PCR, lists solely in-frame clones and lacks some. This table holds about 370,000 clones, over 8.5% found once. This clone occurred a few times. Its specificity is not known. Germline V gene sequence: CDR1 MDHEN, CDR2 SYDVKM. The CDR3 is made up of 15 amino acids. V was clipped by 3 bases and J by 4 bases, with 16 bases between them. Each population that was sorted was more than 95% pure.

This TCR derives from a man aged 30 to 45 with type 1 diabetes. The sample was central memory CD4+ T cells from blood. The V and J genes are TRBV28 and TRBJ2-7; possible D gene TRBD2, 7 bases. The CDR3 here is CASSLGGLKGYEQYF. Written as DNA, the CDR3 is TGTGCCAGCAGTTTGGGGGGGCTAAAGGGATACGAGCAGTACTTC. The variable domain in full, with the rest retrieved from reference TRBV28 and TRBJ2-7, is DVKVTQSSRYLVKRTGEKVFLECVQDMDHENMFWYRQDPGLGLRLIYFSYDVKMKEKGDIPEGYSVSREKKERFSLILESASTNQTSMYLCASSLGGLKGYEQYFGPGTRLTVT.